This T cell receptor beta chain stems from a study of Tregs in tolerant kidney transplant recipients. Unstimulated Tregs (CD4+CD25+CD127-) and CD4+CD25- non-Tregs were sorted from PBMCs. Libraries were prepared by immunoSEQ multiplex PCR; TCRdb keeps only in-frame clonotypes and omits some of them. This sample has about 110,000 clones, with roughly 89% found just once. General study results and limits: Few patients were studied, so findings need validation in larger groups. Changing PCR primers prevented nucleotide comparison between some patients' samples.

Trimming took 6 bases from V and 10 from J; bases not matched to a gene: 10. CDR3 length: 14 residues. Germline loops: CDR1 MNHEY, CDR2 SVGAGI. A note on this clone: What it recognizes is unknown.

This receptor was obtained from a human donor who received a combined kidney and bone marrow transplant. The rearrangement links TRBV6-5 to TRBJ1-1; 11 nucleotides agree with TRBD1. The material was CD4+ T cells from blood, obtained before the transplant. The CDR3 bases are TGTGCCAGCAGCCCCCCCGGGACAGGGGGGTTAGCTTTCTTT. Protein: CASSPPGTGGLAFF.